This T cell receptor beta chain was profiled in a study of T cell changes during pregnancy in multiple sclerosis. TCRdb's copy holds only in-frame clones and misses some; the assay was immunoSEQ multiplex PCR. The data hold around 36,000 clones, with around 90% observed a single time. This CDR3 is built from 18 residues. V dropped 0 bases and J dropped 7; count of bases not matched to a gene: 17. From germline, CDR1 is LGHNA and CDR2 YSLEER. This material consisted of CD8+ T cells from peripheral blood mononuclear cells, taken before pregnancy. The chain has TRBV4-3 and TRBJ2-5, with 7 positions matching TRBD2. The TCR comes from a female donor with multiple sclerosis, enrolled in a pregnancy study. CDR3 sequence: CASSQEGVTGGTLGTQYF. In DNA form, the CDR3 reads TGCGCCAGCAGCCAAGAGGGGGTTACGGGAGGCACTTTGGGGACCCAGTACTTC.